Listed below are T cell receptor beta chains from one sample, sequenced in a study of blood T cell repertoires in COVID-19. Only in-frame clones appear in the TCRdb table, and some are missing; sequencing was by immunoSEQ multiplex PCR. The table records about 160,000 clones, about 90% of them present only once. Material: peripheral blood. The receptors shown here come from a man aged 25-45 years with COVID-19, enrolled during active disease. Both conserved end residues are part of each CDR3. Fields, in order: clone size, V gene, D gene, J gene, CDR3 protein, CDR3 DNA. A D gene is named only where the DNA matches it firmly. Not every row has a clone size; where given, it reads once, few, many or a size class.

few	TRBV7-8	.	TRBJ2-7	CASSFWGHYEQYF	TGTGCCAGCAGCTTTTGGGGCCACTACGAGCAGTACTTC
.	TRBV6-5	.	TRBJ1-2	CASRRDTFNYGYTF	TGTGCCAGCAGAAGGGACACCTTTAACTATGGCTACACCTTC
.	TRBV7-2	TRBD2	TRBJ2-1	CASSLGLAGNNEQFF	TGTGCCAGCAGCCTGGGACTAGCGGGCAACAATGAGCAGTTCTTC
.	TRBV9	.	TRBJ1-1	CASSVGFYMNTEAFF	TGTGCCAGCAGCGTAGGTTTCTATATGAACACTGAAGCTTTCTTT
.	TRBV7-9	TRBD2	TRBJ2-1	CASSLAPGLVYNEQFF	TGTGCCAGCAGCTTAGCGCCGGGACTAGTATACAATGAGCAGTTCTTC
.	TRBV19	.	TRBJ2-7	CASSQGAGVTYEQYF	TGTGCCAGTAGTCAAGGAGCAGGGGTAACCTACGAGCAGTACTTC
.	TRBV29-1	.	TRBJ1-1	CSVEDFGGQDTEAFF	TGCAGCGTTGAAGATTTCGGGGGTCAAGACACTGAAGCTTTCTTT
.	TRBV27	TRBD1	TRBJ2-1	CASSLIGGGEQFF	TGTGCCAGCAGTTTAATAGGGGGCGGTGAGCAGTTCTTC
.	TRBV19	TRBD2	TRBJ2-1	CASSGARYNEQFF	TGTGCCAGCAGCGGGGCTAGGTACAATGAGCAGTTCTTC
.	TRBV15	.	TRBJ2-7	CATSRDWVALGEQYF	TGTGCCACCAGCAGAGATTGGGTAGCGTTGGGGGAGCAGTACTTC
.	TRBV5-1	TRBD1	TRBJ2-7	CASSRPWTGTNYEQYF	TGCGCCAGCAGTCGACCTTGGACAGGGACCAACTACGAGCAGTACTTC
.	TRBV6-1	TRBD2	TRBJ2-1	CASSEATSGRARNEQFF	TGTGCCAGCAGCGAAGCCACTAGCGGGAGGGCCAGGAATGAGCAGTTCTTC
.	TRBV4-1	.	TRBJ2-5	CASSGGRGSIQETQYF	TGCGCCAGCAGCGGTGGCAGGGGATCAATACAAGAGACCCAGTACTTC
.	TRBV2	TRBD1	TRBJ2-1	CASSYDRDYNEQFF	TGTGCCAGCAGTTACGACAGGGACTACAATGAGCAGTTCTTC
.	TRBV4-1	.	TRBJ1-2	CASSQVRRDYGYTF	TGCGCCAGCAGCCAAGTCCGCAGGGATTATGGCTACACCTTC
.	TRBV5-1	TRBD2	TRBJ2-1	CASSLIDGTSGTNEQFF	TGCGCCAGCAGCTTGATTGACGGGACTAGCGGGACCAATGAGCAGTTCTTC